This TCR beta chain was found in a study of T cell clonotyping in hematopoietic cell transplantation. Data came from immunoSEQ multiplex PCR; TCRdb stores just in-frame clones and leaves some out. Among some 3,000 clones listed, roughly nine tenths were seen once. Overall study findings and caveats: CD4 and CD8 repertoire contributions could not be separated without sorting. Higher Inverse Simpson Index values in graft donor and pretransplant recipient predicted broader posttransplant TCR diversity. Recipient TCR diversity dropped after transplant; expanded clonotypes rose from day 30 to 180.

The CDR3 extends over 12 amino acids. V lost 11 bases to trimming and J lost 7 bases; unmatched junction nucleotides: 5. Germline lookup yields CDR1 MNHEY and CDR2 SVGAGI. Details on this clone: Its matching antigen is unknown.

The receptor was derived from a male patient aged 55-69 years who had an allogeneic stem cell transplant from a related donor, so the T cells may come from the graft donor. Some clones in this sample may be carry-over from other donors' samples. The J gene is TRBJ2-2, the V gene TRBV6-5; 9 bases match TRBD2. Sequencing used PBMCs, obtained at the time of graft-versus-host disease after allogeneic stem cell transplant. The CDR3 coding sequence is TGTGCCGCGGGAGGGGCCGGCGGGGAGCTGTTTTTT. This sequence encodes CAAGGAGGELFF.